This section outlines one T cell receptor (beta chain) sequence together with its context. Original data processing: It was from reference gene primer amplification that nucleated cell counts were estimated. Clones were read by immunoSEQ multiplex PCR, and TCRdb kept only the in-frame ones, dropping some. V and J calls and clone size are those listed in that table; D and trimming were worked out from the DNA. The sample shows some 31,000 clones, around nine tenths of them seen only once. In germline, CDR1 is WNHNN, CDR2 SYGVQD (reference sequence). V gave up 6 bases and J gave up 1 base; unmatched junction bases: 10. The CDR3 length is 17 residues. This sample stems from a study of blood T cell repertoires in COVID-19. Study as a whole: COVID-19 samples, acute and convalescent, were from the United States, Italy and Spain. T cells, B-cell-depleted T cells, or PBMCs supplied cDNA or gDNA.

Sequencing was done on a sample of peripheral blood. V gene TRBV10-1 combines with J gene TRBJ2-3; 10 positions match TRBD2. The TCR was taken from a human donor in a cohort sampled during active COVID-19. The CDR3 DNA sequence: TGCGCCAGCAGCGGGCCTAGCGGGAGTGGGGGCACAGATACGCAGTATTTT. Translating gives CASSGPSGSGGTDTQYF.